This T cell receptor (beta chain) originates from a study of T cell responses to AZD1222 COVID-19 vaccine. Samples with a second dose at about 4 or about 12 weeks were pooled together. This clone showed up just a few times. Its antigen remains unidentified. Per germline, CDR1 SGHRS and CDR2 YFSETQ. With V trimmed by 4 bases and J by 9 bases, 9 bases remained unmatched. This CDR3 spans 16 amino acids. Whole-study results and caveats: AZD1222 recipients seropositive at baseline numbered only 5 or 6. Clonal diversity was possibly underestimated, and white British individuals and females predominated among donors.

TCRdb's table, derived via immunoSEQ multiplex PCR, lists solely in-frame clones and lacks some. The sample yields 150,000 to 200,000 clones, 88% seen once. The source material was peripheral blood, sampled 28 days after the second AZD1222 dose. J is TRBJ1-6 and V is TRBV5-1, with 11 positions matching TRBD1. This clonotype was obtained from an adult who received the AZD1222 COVID-19 vaccine. CDR3 coding DNA: TGCGCCAGCAGCCTGGGATGGACAGGGGGCGGTTCACCCCTCCACTTT. It specifies CASSLGWTGGGSPLHF.